This T cell receptor beta chain was profiled in a study of T cell responses to AZD1222 COVID-19 vaccine. Broader study findings: Variant regions that are unmutated are reportedly the target of nearly half of spike-specific TCRs. There were mostly white British donors and more females than males, and clonal diversity was possibly underestimated. Only 6 or 7 people who got AZD1222 tested seropositive at baseline.

As regards this clone: What it recognizes is unknown.

The CDR3 has 13 amino acids. V lost 5 bases to trimming and J lost 5 bases, with 12 bases between them. In germline, CDR1 is MDHEN, CDR2 SYDVKM. The protocol was immunoSEQ multiplex PCR, while the TCRdb copy is restricted to in-frame clones and leaves out a portion. The sample contains about 120,000 clones, nearly 90% of which appear only once. The rearrangement joins TRBV28 to TRBJ1-2; D not certain. The TCR originated in an adult in good health. The sample consisted of peripheral blood, taken on day 0 of AZD1222 vaccination. DNA for the CDR3: TGTGCCAGCAGTCCACCCAGAAGATATGGCTACACCTTC. Protein sequence: CASSPPRRYGYTF.